What follows describes a single T cell receptor (beta chain). This clonotype was counted between two and nine times. The antigen it recognizes is unknown. Per-base quality was not reported, and no clone a single base away is much larger than it. Stable Graves' hyperthyroidism was defined as no progression to ophthalmopathy during 18 months of follow-up. Hyperthyroidism patients were newly diagnosed, had a disease duration of under 2 months, and were aged 18 to 65 years. Exclusion was applied to patients with uncontrolled infections, other autoimmune diseases, pregnancy or lactation. Clinical symptoms, serum thyroxine and TRAb, thyroid ultrasound, and orbital computed tomography formed the basis for the diagnoses. Ficoll-Paque density gradient centrifugation was used to isolate PBMCs from approximately 10 ml of fresh peripheral blood. Total RNA was extracted with Trizol reagent, and quality was checked on an Agilent 2100 Bioanalyzer.

The data originate from a study of T cells in Graves' hyperthyroidism and ophthalmopathy (dated by TCRdb to 2018 to 2020). With respect to the entire study: Peripheral blood samples were taken at the time of initial diagnosis, prior to any treatment. To identify distinguishing TCR V-J signatures, a discovery cohort of about 100 patients was used, comprising 40 to 45 with Graves' ophthalmopathy and 57 with stable Graves' hyperthyroidism. Prospective prediction of ophthalmopathy was tested in an independent validation cohort of 18 to 20 hyperthyroidism patients and 17 patients who later progressed to ophthalmopathy. For training and testing, the 100 or so patients in the discovery cohort were randomly divided in a 7:3 ratio. In addition, the study compared T-cell repertoires in thyroid tissue and in blood from about 6 Graves' hyperthyroidism patients. After blood sampling, hyperthyroidism patients were treated with methimazole at a starting dose of 30 mg daily, and ophthalmopathy patients were treated with high-dose intravenous methylprednisolone. The paper describes TCR Vbeta CDR3 sequencing of roughly 130 peripheral blood samples, made up of under 50 ophthalmopathy patients, some 76 hyperthyroidism patients and 17 progressor patients.

Unmatched junction bases come to 1, with V trimmed by 2 bases and J by 1 base. In the germline V gene (reference sequence), CDR1 corresponds to MNHNY and CDR2 to SVGAGI. Including the terminal cysteine and phenylalanine, the CDR3 comprises 15 residues. CDR3 DNA is the only sequence kept; it has 45 bases, read in frame from the first base. The TCR beta CDR3 regions were amplified from RNA transcripts. A first-round RT-PCR of the TCR CDR3 used the HTBI primer set with the Qiagen OneStep RT-PCR kit. A second multiplex PCR round built the libraries, followed by size selection and purification. Sequencing of the libraries was done on an Illumina HiSeq2000 using paired-end 100 bp reads. In the original analysis: Raw data were processed with SOAPnuke, discarding reads with adapters, uncalled bases, mean Phred below 15, or no exact constant-primer or identifier match. High-quality paired reads were merged using COPE v1.2.5, and each unique nucleotide sequence was defined as a clonotype. MiTCR v1.1 was used to align clonotypes to the IMGT TRBV, TRBD and TRBJ reference segments. Analysis was restricted to V-J combinations with a frequency above 0.0001, which covered about 99% of repertoires. The TCS score was defined as F50 (clonal expansion) divided by E x V (chaos), with BLOSUM62-based TCRdist calculated between CDR3 peptides within each V-J. Welch's t-statistics and random forest reduced 514 V-J features to about 13, which were used in a naive Bayes classifier (R e1071). The public reads were run again by TCRdb, first through fastp at Q25 and then through MiXCR, and only productive beta chains were kept. CDR3 protein sequences are deduplicated, and each keeps its most common genes and DNA. Here the V and J calls rest on TCRdb's processing, not on the authors' analysis. This sample has roughly 400,000 distinct CDR3 sequences in its table, and around 25% of those were observed once. The ten largest clones represent around four fifths of the sample.

On the study overall, not on this receptor specifically: In validation, progression to ophthalmopathy was predicted by the model with 70.59% sensitivity and 72.22% specificity, a median of roughly 6.4 months before onset. A model built on a 13 V-J signature distinguished ophthalmopathy from stable hyperthyroidism, reaching over 85% sensitivity and around 81% specificity in cross-validation and 80%/75% in testing. Sample size was not statistically predetermined, and investigators were not blinded to group allocation. Most expanded thyroid clonotypes (frequency above 0.001) were also detected in blood, a finding suggesting that blood repertoires may reflect thyroid immune responses.

This TCR was recovered from a man between 45 and 60 years old with Graves' hyperthyroidism. The V gene is TRBV6-6 and the J gene is TRBJ1-5; 8 nucleotides in the junction match TRBD1. The sample consisted of blood. The CDR3 here reads CASSYRQGSNQPQHF. The base sequence is TGTGCCAGCAGTTACCGACAGGGGAGCAATCAGCCCCAGCATTTT.